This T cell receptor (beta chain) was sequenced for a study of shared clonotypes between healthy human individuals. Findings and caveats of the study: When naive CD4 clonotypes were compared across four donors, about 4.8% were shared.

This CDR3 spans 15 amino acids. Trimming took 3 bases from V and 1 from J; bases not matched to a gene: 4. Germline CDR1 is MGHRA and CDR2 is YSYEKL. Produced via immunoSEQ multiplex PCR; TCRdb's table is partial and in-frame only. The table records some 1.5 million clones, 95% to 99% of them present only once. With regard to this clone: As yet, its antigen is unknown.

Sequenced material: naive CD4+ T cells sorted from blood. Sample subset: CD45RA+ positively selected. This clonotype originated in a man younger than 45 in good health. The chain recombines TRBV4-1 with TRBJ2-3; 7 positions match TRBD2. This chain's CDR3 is CASSQRGSGTDTQYF. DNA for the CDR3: TGCGCCAGCAGCCAGCGCGGGAGTGGCACAGATACGCAGTATTTT.